This is a list of T cell receptor beta chains from one sample in a study of Graves' ophthalmopathy and Graves' hyperthyroidism. One entry per CDR3 protein results from TCRdb running MiXCR on the multiplex PCR reads. This table has some 520,000 distinct CDR3 sequences, approximately 14% appearing once. The sequencing input was blood. The receptor set was obtained from a woman in her thirties with Graves' ophthalmopathy. CDR3s include the opening cysteine and the closing phenylalanine or tryptophan. The D gene is left open where the match is weak. Size tells how often a clone was seen (once, few, many) or the class of an expanded clone, and some rows leave it out.

clone_size j_call d_call cdr3_length v_call cdr3_nt cdr3_aa
many TRBJ1-6 TRBD1 13 TRBV29-1 TGCAGCGCCGGGACAGGGCCTAATTCACCCCTCCACTTT CSAGTGPNSPLHF
once TRBJ1-6 TRBD1 14 TRBV12-3/TRBV12-4 TGTGCCAGCCGAAGACAGGGAGGCGATTCACCCCTCCACTTT CASRRQGGDSPLHF
NA TRBJ1-2 TRBD1 15 TRBV6-1 TGTGCCAGCAGTGGGATCGACAGGGAAAGCTATGGCTACACCTTC CASSGIDRESYGYTF
many TRBJ1-1 NA 14 TRBV7-9 TGTGCCAGCAGATCCTACGGGCCCTACACTGAAGCTTTCTTT CASRSYGPYTEAFF
many TRBJ2-5 TRBD1 14 TRBV20-1 TGCAGTGCTGAGAGGGGACAGGGACAAGAGACCCAGTACTTC CSAERGQGQETQYF
many TRBJ2-5 NA 15 TRBV15 TGTGCCACCAGCAGAGGCCTCGCCTTATTGGAGACCCAGTACTTC CATSRGLALLETQYF
many TRBJ2-7 NA 12 TRBV15 TGTGCCACCAGCAGGATTGGGTACGAGCAGTACTTC CATSRIGYEQYF
many TRBJ1-2 NA 15 TRBV4-1 TGCGCCAGCAGCCAAGATAGAGGGGCCAGCTATGGCTACACCTTC CASSQDRGASYGYTF
NA TRBJ2-5 TRBD1 14 TRBV6-4 TGTGCCAGCAGTCCCGGGACAGAAAAAGAGACCCAGTACTTC CASSPGTEKETQYF
NA TRBJ2-5 NA 14 TRBV30 TGTGCCTGGGGAGGGACTCAAACTGGGGAGACCCAGTACTTC CAWGGTQTGETQYF
NA TRBJ2-5 NA 14 TRBV6-2/TRBV6-3 TGTGCCAGCAAGGCTATAGCCCGGCAAGAGACCCAGTACTTC CASKAIARQETQYF
many TRBJ1-5 NA 11 TRBV30 TGTGCCTGGACTAAGAAGGGACCCCAGCATTTT CAWTKKGPQHF
many TRBJ2-7 NA 14 TRBV9 TGTGCCAGCAGCGCCTCAGGGAGGTCCTACGAGCAGTACTTC CASSASGRSYEQYF
NA TRBJ1-5 NA 13 TRBV6-1 TGTGCCAGCTCCGAGGGGGGGGGTCAGCCCCAGCATTTT CASSEGGGQPQHF
many TRBJ2-7 TRBD1 15 TRBV19 TGTGCCAGTAGTATGGGGGGACAGGGAACGGACGAGCAGTACTTC CASSMGGQGTDEQYF
NA TRBJ2-2 NA 16 TRBV12-3/TRBV12-4 TGTGCCAGCAGTTTAGGACAGGGACTTGACGGTGCTGCGCTGTTTTTT CASSLGQGLDGAALFF
NA TRBJ1-5 NA 18 TRBV3-1 TGTGCCAGCAGCAGCTCGAAAGGACAGTTTTATAGCAATCAGCCCCAGCATTTT CASSSSKGQFYSNQPQHF